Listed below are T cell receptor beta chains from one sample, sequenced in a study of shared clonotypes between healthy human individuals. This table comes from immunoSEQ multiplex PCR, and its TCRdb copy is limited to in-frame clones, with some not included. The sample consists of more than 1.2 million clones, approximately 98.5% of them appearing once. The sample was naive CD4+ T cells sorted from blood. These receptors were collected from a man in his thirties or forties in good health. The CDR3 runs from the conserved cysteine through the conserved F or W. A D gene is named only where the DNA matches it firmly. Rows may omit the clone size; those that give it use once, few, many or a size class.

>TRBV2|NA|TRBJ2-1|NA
CASRQDNNEQFF
TGTGCCAGCAGGCAGGATAACAATGAGCAGTTCTTC
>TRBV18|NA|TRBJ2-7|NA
CASSPLPPRTERYEQYF
TGTGCCAGCTCACCACTGCCCCCTAGGACAGAGCGGTACGAGCAGTACTTC
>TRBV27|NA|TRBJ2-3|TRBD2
CASSFETSGSRGPRSTDTQYF
TGTGCCAGCAGTTTTGAGACTAGCGGCAGTAGGGGCCCACGTAGCACAGATACGCAGTATTTT
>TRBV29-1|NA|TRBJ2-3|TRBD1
CSVEDGGQGYTQYF
TGCAGCGTTGAAGATGGGGGACAGGGTTATACGCAGTATTTT
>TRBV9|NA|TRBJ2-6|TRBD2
CASSAREGSGANVLTF
TGTGCCAGCAGCGCCCGGGAGGGGTCTGGGGCCAACGTCCTGACTTTC
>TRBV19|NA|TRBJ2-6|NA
CASKISASGANVLTF
TGTGCCAGTAAGATATCTGCCTCTGGGGCCAACGTCCTGACTTTC
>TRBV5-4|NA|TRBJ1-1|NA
CASSSQSGNTEAFF
TGTGCCAGCAGCTCCCAGAGCGGGAACACTGAAGCTTTCTTT
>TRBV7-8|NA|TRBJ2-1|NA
CASSPRHWESSYNEQFF
TGTGCCAGCAGCCCGAGACATTGGGAGAGCTCCTACAATGAGCAGTTCTTC
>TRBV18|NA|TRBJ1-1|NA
CASSPQQGTEAFF
TGTGCCAGCTCACCACAACAGGGCACTGAAGCTTTCTTT
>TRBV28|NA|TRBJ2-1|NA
CASRPDTGGYNEQFF
TGTGCCAGCAGACCAGACACCGGTGGCTACAATGAGCAGTTCTTC
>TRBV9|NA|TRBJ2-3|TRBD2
CASSVVPQGLGGTDTQYF
TGTGCCAGCAGCGTAGTTCCCCAAGGACTAGGAGGCACAGATACGCAGTATTTT
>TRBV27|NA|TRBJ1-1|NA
CASSSVDINTEAFF
TGTGCCAGCAGTTCGGTCGATATAAACACTGAAGCTTTCTTT
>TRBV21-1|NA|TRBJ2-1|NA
CASSTRTGDDNEQFF
TGTGCCAGCAGCACACGAACAGGGGACGACAATGAGCAGTTCTTC
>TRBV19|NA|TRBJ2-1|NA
CASSHRAARSYNEQFF
TGTGCCAGTAGCCACCGGGCAGCTCGATCTTACAATGAGCAGTTCTTC
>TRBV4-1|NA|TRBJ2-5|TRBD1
CASSQVGTGVETQYF
TGCGCCAGCAGCCAAGTGGGGACAGGGGTAGAGACCCAGTACTTC
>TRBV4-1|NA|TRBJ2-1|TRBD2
CASSQGSGRVVSEQFF
TGCGCCAGCAGCCAAGGGAGCGGGAGGGTCGTCAGTGAGCAGTTCTTC
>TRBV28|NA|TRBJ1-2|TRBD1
CASSFAQGGYGYTF
TGTGCCAGCAGTTTTGCCCAGGGGGGCTATGGCTACACCTTC
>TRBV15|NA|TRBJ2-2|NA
CATLLGGTGELFF
TGTGCCACCCTGTTGGGAGGCACCGGGGAGCTGTTTTTT
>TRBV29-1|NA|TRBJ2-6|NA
CSAGRSGANVLTF
TGCAGCGCAGGCAGAAGTGGGGCCAACGTCCTGACTTTC
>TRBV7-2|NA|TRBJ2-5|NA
CASSLSPGETQYF
TGTGCCAGCAGCTTAAGTCCGGGAGAGACCCAGTACTTC
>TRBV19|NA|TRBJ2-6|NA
CASTPTGLANVLTF
TGTGCCAGTACCCCCACGGGACTGGCCAACGTCCTGACTTTC
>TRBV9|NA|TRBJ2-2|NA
CASSVANRGGELFF
TGTGCCAGCAGCGTAGCTAACCGTGGAGGGGAGCTGTTTTTT
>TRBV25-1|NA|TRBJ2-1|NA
CASSESSYNEQFF
TGTGCCAGCAGTGAATCAAGTTACAATGAGCAGTTCTTC
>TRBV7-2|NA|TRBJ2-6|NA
CASSLVGPLSGANVLTF
TGTGCCAGCAGCTTGGTGGGCCCACTCTCTGGGGCCAACGTCCTGACTTTC
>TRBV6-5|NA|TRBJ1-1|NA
CASMTGTFEAFF
TGTGCCAGCATGACCGGGACTTTTGAAGCTTTCTTT
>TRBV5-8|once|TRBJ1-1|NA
CASSLTWTVNTEAFF
TGTGCCAGCAGCTTGACTTGGACAGTGAACACTGAAGCTTTCTTT
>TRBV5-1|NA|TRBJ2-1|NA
CASSSLPRGSYNEQFF
TGCGCCAGCAGCTCCCTTCCCCGGGGCTCCTACAATGAGCAGTTCTTC
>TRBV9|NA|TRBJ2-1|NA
CASTREPISTNEQFF
TGTGCCAGCACCCGGGAGCCGATTTCCACAAATGAGCAGTTCTTC
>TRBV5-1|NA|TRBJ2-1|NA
CASSLEGPRPFF
TGCGCCAGCAGCTTGGAGGGACCCCGCCCGTTCTTC
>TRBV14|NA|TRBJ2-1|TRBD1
CASSQRTGAYSYNEQFF
TGTGCCAGCAGCCAGCGGACAGGGGCTTACTCCTACAATGAGCAGTTCTTC
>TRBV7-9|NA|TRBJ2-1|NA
CATQALAGERSYNEQFF
TGTGCCACCCAAGCACTAGCCGGAGAGCGTTCCTACAATGAGCAGTTCTTC
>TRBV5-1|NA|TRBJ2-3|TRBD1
CASSLVWDRDTDTQYF
TGCGCCAGCAGCTTGGTGTGGGACAGGGACACAGATACGCAGTATTTT
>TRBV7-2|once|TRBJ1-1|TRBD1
CASSFTGGGNTEAFF
TGTGCCAGCAGCTTTACAGGGGGCGGGAACACTGAAGCTTTCTTT
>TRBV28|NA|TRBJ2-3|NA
CASSPGGDTQYF
TGTGCCAGCAGTCCCGGCGGAGATACGCAGTATTTT
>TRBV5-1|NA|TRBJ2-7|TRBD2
CASSGGTSGRGFYEQYF
TGCGCCAGCAGCGGCGGGACTAGCGGGAGGGGGTTCTACGAGCAGTACTTC
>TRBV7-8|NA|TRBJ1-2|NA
CASSREETVSSGYTF
TGTGCCAGCAGCCGTGAGGAGACAGTCTCTTCTGGCTACACCTTC
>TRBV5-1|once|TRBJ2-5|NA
CASSLGGQHQEETQYF
TGCGCCAGCAGCTTGGGAGGCCAGCATCAAGAAGAGACCCAGTACTTC
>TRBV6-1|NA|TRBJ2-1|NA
CASSAALGVTIRIEQFF
TGTGCCAGCAGTGCCGCCCTGGGAGTCACTATCCGCATTGAGCAGTTCTTC
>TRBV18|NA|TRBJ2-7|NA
CASSPLPSYYEQYF
TGTGCCAGCTCACCACTTCCTAGCTACTACGAGCAGTACTTC
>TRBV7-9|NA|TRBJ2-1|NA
CASSLVPRGYNEQFF
TGTGCCAGCAGCTTAGTCCCAAGGGGTTACAATGAGCAGTTCTTC
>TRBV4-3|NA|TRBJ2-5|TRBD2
CASSQNPAGGETQYF
TGCGCCAGCAGCCAAAATCCGGCGGGAGGGGAGACCCAGTACTTC